This T cell receptor (beta chain) was found in a study of cytomegalovirus exposure and HLA in healthy donors. Study overall: From about 180 million T cells, an earlier analysis saw approximately 120 million unique TCR beta sequences. General study points: Most CMV-associated TCR beta chains appeared HLA-restricted in a later analysis. When analyzed later, the rates of TCR association showed variation by HLA locus, with DRB1 the most and HLA-C the fewest. It was approximately 150 TCR beta chains that were listed as cytomegalovirus-associated.

Trimming took 2 bases from V and 7 from J; bases not matched to a gene: 20. The CDR3 totals 19 residues. In germline, CDR1 is MDHEN, CDR2 SYDVKM. In regard to this clone: The antigen is undetermined.

60 Vbeta and 13 Jbeta primers were used in PCR. Clones were read by immunoSEQ multiplex PCR, and TCRdb kept only the in-frame ones, dropping some. The data contain about 150,000 clones, 50% to 75% of them singletons. This sequence was found in a woman younger than 45 in good health and CMV-seropositive. The chain is built from TRBV28 and TRBJ1-3; TRBD1 matches at 7 bases. Sample: PBMCs. CDR3 residues: CASSLGRGGQAFSGNTIYF. CDR3 DNA: TGTGCCAGCAGTTTAGGGCGAGGTGGACAGGCATTCTCCGGGAACACCATATATTTT.